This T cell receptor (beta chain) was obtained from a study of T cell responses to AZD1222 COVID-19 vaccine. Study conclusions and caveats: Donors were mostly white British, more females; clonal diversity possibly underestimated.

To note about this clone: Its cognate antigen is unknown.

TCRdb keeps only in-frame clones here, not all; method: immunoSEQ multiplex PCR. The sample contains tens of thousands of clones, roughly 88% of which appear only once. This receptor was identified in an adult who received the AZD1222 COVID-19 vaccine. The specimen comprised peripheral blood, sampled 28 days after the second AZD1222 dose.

CDR3 loop: CASSSQVSPRTGELFF. The CDR3, as DNA: TGTGCCAGCAGCTCTCAGGTCAGTCCGCGCACCGGGGAGCTGTTTTTT. This chain links TRBV7-6 with TRBJ2-2; D uncertain. Germline assignment: CDR1 SGHVS and CDR2 FNYEAQ. The CDR3 contains 16 residues. Trimming shortened V by 4 bases and J by 4 bases, and 16 bases separated the two germline ends.